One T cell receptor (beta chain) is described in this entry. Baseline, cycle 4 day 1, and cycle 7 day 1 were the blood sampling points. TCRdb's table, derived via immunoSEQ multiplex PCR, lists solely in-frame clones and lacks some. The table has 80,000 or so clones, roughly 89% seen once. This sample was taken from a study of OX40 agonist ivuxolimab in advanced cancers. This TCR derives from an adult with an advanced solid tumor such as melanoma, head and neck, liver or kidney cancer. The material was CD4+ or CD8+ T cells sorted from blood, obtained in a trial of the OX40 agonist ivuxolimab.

The CDR3 sequence: CASSLNKGGSSYEQYF. DNA of the CDR3: TGCGCCAGCAGCTTGAACAAGGGGGGAAGCTCCTACGAGCAGTACTTC. This chain links TRBV5-1 with TRBJ2-7, with D tentatively TRBD1 or TRBD2 (6 bases each). The CDR3 is 16 amino acids. Trimming shortened V by 1 base and J by 0 bases, and 14 bases separated the two germline ends. Germline-derived CDR1 and CDR2 are SGHRS and YFSETQ.